This section outlines one T cell receptor (beta chain) sequence together with its context. The antigen remains unidentified. This sequence may be a read error, since a much larger clone differs from it by one base. This sample was included in a study of regulatory T cells in long-lasting Graves disease. Whole-study findings and limits: When disease was persistent, TRBV28, TRBJ1-2 and TRBJ2-5 were the favored segments.

The V gene lost 3 bases and the J gene lost 8 bases, with 14 bases spanning the gap. CDR3 size: 14 residues. Germline CDR1 and CDR2: LGHDT and YNNKEL (reference sequence). Researchers made TCR beta libraries by using iRepertoire HTBI primers and running Arm-PCR on CDR3 regions. TCRdb redid the calling of the multiplex PCR reads with MiXCR, one entry per CDR3 protein. This table holds around 480,000 distinct CDR3 sequences, 16% found once. Time point: newly diagnosed GD, antithyroid drugs for less than 3 months. PBMC-extracted RNA yielded the TCR library. The same specimen was also included in a second study, on T cells in Graves' hyperthyroidism and ophthalmopathy. That study reports: TCR CDR3 regions were first amplified by RT-PCR with HTBI primers.

This sequence joins TRBV3-1 and TRBJ2-1; D possibly corresponds to TRBD1 (6 bases). The sample was peripheral blood mononuclear cells (PBMCs), taken at new diagnosis, from a patient treated with antithyroid drugs. This receptor was obtained from a man in his forties with Graves disease. CDR3: CASSQVDRMYEQFF. The CDR3 nucleotides are TGTGCCAGCAGCCAGGTAGACAGGATGTATGAGCAGTTCTTC.